This T cell receptor beta chain was identified in a study of T cell repertoires and HLA-DP antigens. Findings and limits, study-wide: No separate analysis of naive versus memory CD4+ cells was done.

The table came from immunoSEQ multiplex PCR; TCRdb's copy has only in-frame clones and leaves some out. The sample has some 110,000 clones, around 93% seen once; the top ten hold less than 0.35%. CD4+ T cells were isolated untouched, roughly 98% pure. About this clone: Its target is unknown.

V dropped 8 bases and J dropped 6; count of bases not matched to a gene: 8. This CDR3 contains 16 residues. Germline loops: CDR1 WNHNN, CDR2 SYGVQD (reference sequence). The source of this sequence is a woman under 30 in good health and CMV-seronegative. The chain carries TRBV10-1 and TRBJ2-2; TRBD2 agrees at 14 bases. Sequencing was done on a sample of CD4+ T cells from PBMCs. The CDR3 region has the DNA TGCGCCAGCTCTCCGGCGGGACTAGCGGGAGCCGGGGAGCTGTTTTTT. Translating it yields CASSPAGLAGAGELFF.